Given below is one T cell receptor (beta chain) in context. The data stem from a study of cytomegalovirus exposure and HLA in healthy donors. Losses at the gene ends were 4 bases for V and 1 base for J; bases not matched to a gene: 11. Per the germline V gene, CDR1 is SEHNR and CDR2 is FQNEAQ (reference sequence). The CDR3 totals 17 residues. Vbeta (60) and Jbeta (13) primers were used in the PCR. Here immunoSEQ multiplex PCR was the method, and the copy in TCRdb shows in-frame clones only, minus some. The data show around 87,000 clones, around 75% seen once. The V call is TRBV7-9, the J call TRBJ2-3; 7 nucleotides line up with TRBD1. The TCR comes from a man aged 40-50 years in good health and CMV-seronegative. The sequencing sample was made of PBMCs. The CDR3 nucleotides read TGTGCCAGCAGCTCTCGGCGGCTAGGGGGCGGCACAGATACGCAGTATTTT. The encoded protein is CASSSRRLGGGTDTQYF. Looking up the rest from reference TRBV7-9 and TRBJ2-3 gives the full variable domain: DTGVSQNPRHKITKRGQNVTFRCDPISEHNRLYWYRQTLGQGPEFLTYFQNEAQLEKSRLLSDRFSAERPKGSFSTLEIQRTEQGDSAMYLCASSSRRLGGGTDTQYFGPGTRLTVL.